This is a list of T cell receptor beta chains from one sample in a study of T cells expressing NK-cell markers. TCRdb re-called the 5' RACE reads; one entry per CDR3 protein, DNA not given. This sample's table has 450,000 to 600,000 distinct CDR3 sequences. The source material was blood T cells: a sorted CD56 or NKG2C T cell subset, CD4+ or CD8+ T cells, or bulk PBMC T cells (not recorded which). The receptor source for this set is a man in his late teens or twenties in good health. The CDR3 runs from the conserved cysteine through the conserved F or W. Each record gives: CDR3 protein, V gene, J gene.

CSAMDYLDHNEQFF	TRBV20-1	TRBJ2-1
CASSKGAIPSNQPQHF	TRBV3-1	TRBJ1-5
CASSDITGPYTQYF	TRBV2	TRBJ2-3
CATSPPGQGANEQFF	TRBV2	TRBJ2-1
CASSQEPFYGYTF	TRBV4-3	TRBJ1-2
CSARPVGLAGGGDTGELFF	TRBV20-1	TRBJ2-2
CASSLDPATANEQFF	TRBV5-1	TRBJ2-1
CSVEGLGREGSYNEQFF	TRBV29-1	TRBJ2-1
CASRATLAGTFGEQYF	TRBV2	TRBJ2-7
CASGGGADTQYF	TRBV7-6	TRBJ2-3
CSARDQGGRAANTGELFF	TRBV20-1	TRBJ2-2
CASARGTGGLGEQFF	TRBV18	TRBJ2-1
CASSQPSTSYGYTF	TRBV7-9	TRBJ1-2
CAISESPGGGTNTEAFF	TRBV10-3	TRBJ1-1
CASNPLAGQGSNTGELFF	TRBV5-1	TRBJ2-2
CAWNRGLTYEQYF	TRBV30	TRBJ2-7
CASRHLLAGGSGELFF	TRBV6-1	TRBJ2-2
CATSPENPSTDTQYF	TRBV12-5	TRBJ2-3
CASSYPQGLNTGELFF	TRBV6-5	TRBJ2-2
CSASKSGRGSDTQYF	TRBV20-1	TRBJ2-3
CASSVRLGTSGSYEQYF	TRBV28	TRBJ2-7
CASKPGALNEQFF	TRBV25-1	TRBJ2-1
CASSSAGVEAKNIQYF	TRBV6-2/TRBV6-3	TRBJ2-4
CASSVVGGNSDTQYF	TRBV9	TRBJ2-3
CASTLAGGTGELFF	TRBV5-1	TRBJ2-2
CASSPMLGGRAYEQYF	TRBV5-1	TRBJ2-7
CASSFDYLLQGQLFF	TRBV12-3/TRBV12-4	TRBJ1-4
CATSDRQAPDYEQYF	TRBV24-1	TRBJ2-7
CASCRTQETQYF	TRBV27	TRBJ2-5
CATRSIQDKNTGELFF	TRBV15	TRBJ2-2
CAISEGQSNTGELFF	TRBV10-3	TRBJ2-2
CASSLDSLNTEAFF	TRBV5-1	TRBJ1-1
CSVEDLAGQGASGTQYF	TRBV29-1	TRBJ2-5
CASAVGTDTQYF	TRBV10-2	TRBJ2-3